A selection of T cell receptor beta chains follows, all from one sample in a study of blood T cell repertoires in COVID-19. The table came from immunoSEQ multiplex PCR; TCRdb's copy has only in-frame clones and leaves some out. The top ten hold under 20% of the sample, which has some 180,000 clones, 70% to 85% seen once. The source material was PBMCs or T cells enriched from blood (not recorded which). These receptor sequences come from a woman in her 70s in a cohort exposed to, infected with or recovered from COVID-19 (not recorded which). CDR3s include the opening cysteine and the closing phenylalanine or tryptophan. Each record gives: V gene, clone size, CDR3 length, J gene, D gene, CDR3 DNA, CDR3 protein. A D gene is named only where the DNA matches it firmly. Some rows mark clone size as missing; the rest say once, few, many or name a class of expanded clone.

v_gene: TRBV7-2
abundance: -
len: 14
j_gene: TRBJ2-7
d_gene: TRBD2
CDR3nt: TGTGCCAGCAGCTCGACTAGCGGTCCCTACGAGCAGTACTTC
CDR3aa: CASSSTSGPYEQYF

v_gene: TRBV27
abundance: -
len: 12
j_gene: TRBJ1-2
d_gene: TRBD1
CDR3nt: TGTGCCAGCAGTTCCCGGACAGGCAGCTACACCTTC
CDR3aa: CASSSRTGSYTF

v_gene: TRBV6-5
abundance: few
len: 12
j_gene: TRBJ2-1
d_gene: -
CDR3nt: TGTGCCAGCAGGGCATGGGAGAATGAGCAGTTCTTC
CDR3aa: CASRAWENEQFF

v_gene: TRBV7-9
abundance: -
len: 14
j_gene: TRBJ2-5
d_gene: -
CDR3nt: TGTGCCAGCAGCCTGTACGGGCGCGGGGAGACCCAGTACTTC
CDR3aa: CASSLYGRGETQYF

v_gene: TRBV10-3
abundance: -
len: 14
j_gene: TRBJ1-2
d_gene: -
CDR3nt: TGTGCCATCAGTGAGTCAGAGGCCGGAAATGGCTACACCTTC
CDR3aa: CAISESEAGNGYTF

v_gene: TRBV5-4
abundance: -
len: 13
j_gene: TRBJ2-1
d_gene: -
CDR3nt: TGTGCCAGCAGCCTGTTTAGCTACAATGAGCAGTTCTTC
CDR3aa: CASSLFSYNEQFF

v_gene: TRBV7-2
abundance: -
len: 16
j_gene: TRBJ2-2
d_gene: TRBD2
CDR3nt: TGTGCCAGCAGCTTAGTTCCGACCGGGAGGGGCGGGGAGCTGTTTTTT
CDR3aa: CASSLVPTGRGGELFF

v_gene: TRBV24-1
abundance: -
len: 14
j_gene: TRBJ2-7
d_gene: TRBD2
CDR3nt: TGTGCCACCAGTGGCAGCGGGAGGCAATACGAGCAGTACTTC
CDR3aa: CATSGSGRQYEQYF

v_gene: TRBV5-1
abundance: once
len: 15
j_gene: TRBJ1-1
d_gene: TRBD1
CDR3nt: TGCGCCAGCAGCTTGGGGACAGGACAGAACACTGAAGCTTTCTTT
CDR3aa: CASSLGTGQNTEAFF

v_gene: TRBV6-1
abundance: -
len: 18
j_gene: TRBJ2-7
d_gene: TRBD2
CDR3nt: TGTGCCAGCAGTGCCGGGACTAGCGGGAAAGGGAGCTTCTACGAGCAGTACTTC
CDR3aa: CASSAGTSGKGSFYEQYF

v_gene: TRBV6-1
abundance: once
len: 15
j_gene: TRBJ1-6
d_gene: -
CDR3nt: TGTGCCAGCAGTGAGGGGGCCCTGTCGAGCTCACCCCTCCACTTT
CDR3aa: CASSEGALSSSPLHF

v_gene: TRBV29-1
abundance: few
len: 15
j_gene: TRBJ1-1
d_gene: -
CDR3nt: TGCAGCGTTGAAGGAGGGCAGGGGATGAACACTGAAGCTTTCTTT
CDR3aa: CSVEGGQGMNTEAFF

v_gene: TRBV7-3
abundance: -
len: 14
j_gene: TRBJ1-6
d_gene: -
CDR3nt: TGTGCCAGCAGCTGGGAGGGGGAAAATTCACCCCTCCACTTT
CDR3aa: CASSWEGENSPLHF

v_gene: TRBV6-2/TRBV6-3
abundance: few
len: 15
j_gene: TRBJ1-2
d_gene: TRBD1
CDR3nt: TGTGCCAGCAGTTACCCGGGACAGGGATTCTATGGCTACACCTTC
CDR3aa: CASSYPGQGFYGYTF

v_gene: TRBV28
abundance: -
len: 14
j_gene: TRBJ1-5
d_gene: -
CDR3nt: TGTGCCAGCAGTGCGGGACTGCCGAATCAGCCCCAGCATTTT
CDR3aa: CASSAGLPNQPQHF

v_gene: TRBV19
abundance: once
len: 14
j_gene: TRBJ1-3
d_gene: -
CDR3nt: TGTGCCAGTGGAGAGACAGCCTTGGGAAACACCATATATTTT
CDR3aa: CASGETALGNTIYF

v_gene: TRBV7-3
abundance: once
len: 12
j_gene: TRBJ2-1
d_gene: -
CDR3nt: TGTGCCAGCAGCTTAACAGGGGTCGAGCAGTTCTTC
CDR3aa: CASSLTGVEQFF

v_gene: TRBV7-3
abundance: -
len: 15
j_gene: TRBJ2-1
d_gene: TRBD2
CDR3nt: TGTGCCAGCAGCCGACTAGCGGCGTCCTACAATGAGCAGTTCTTC
CDR3aa: CASSRLAASYNEQFF

v_gene: TRBV18
abundance: once
len: 16
j_gene: TRBJ1-3
d_gene: TRBD1
CDR3nt: TGTGCCAGCTCACCGGGACAGGGGGGCTCTGGAAACACCATATATTTT
CDR3aa: CASSPGQGGSGNTIYF

v_gene: TRBV28
abundance: -
len: 14
j_gene: TRBJ2-1
d_gene: TRBD2
CDR3nt: TGTGCCAGCAGGAAGCGGGAGGGCCGGAATGAGCAGTTCTTC
CDR3aa: CASRKREGRNEQFF

v_gene: TRBV5-6
abundance: -
len: 15
j_gene: TRBJ1-1
d_gene: -
CDR3nt: TGTGCCAGCAGCTTGGGACAGTTGGTGAACACTGAAGCTTTCTTT
CDR3aa: CASSLGQLVNTEAFF

v_gene: TRBV27
abundance: -
len: 14
j_gene: TRBJ2-7
d_gene: -
CDR3nt: TGTGCCAGCACCGCCCTGGACTCCCCCTACGAGCAGTACTTC
CDR3aa: CASTALDSPYEQYF

v_gene: TRBV6-1
abundance: few
len: 13
j_gene: TRBJ1-5
d_gene: -
CDR3nt: TGTGCCAGCAGTGACCCCAACAATCAGCCCCAGCATTTT
CDR3aa: CASSDPNNQPQHF

v_gene: TRBV7-9
abundance: -
len: 14
j_gene: TRBJ2-1
d_gene: -
CDR3nt: TGTGCCAGCAGCCAGGACAGTACCTACAATGAGCAGTTCTTC
CDR3aa: CASSQDSTYNEQFF

v_gene: TRBV5-8
abundance: -
len: 13
j_gene: TRBJ2-1
d_gene: -
CDR3nt: TGTGCCAGCAGCTTGTCCTTGTACAATGAGCAGTTCTTC
CDR3aa: CASSLSLYNEQFF

v_gene: TRBV28
abundance: -
len: 17
j_gene: TRBJ2-6
d_gene: -
CDR3nt: TGTGCCAGCAGTTTCAGGGGTCATTTCACTGGGGCCAACGTCCTGACTTTC
CDR3aa: CASSFRGHFTGANVLTF

v_gene: TRBV4-2
abundance: -
len: 15
j_gene: TRBJ1-6
d_gene: TRBD1
CDR3nt: TGTGCCAGCAGCCAGGCCGGGACAGTTAATTCACCCCTCCACTTT
CDR3aa: CASSQAGTVNSPLHF

v_gene: TRBV3-1/TRBV3-2
abundance: -
len: 14
j_gene: TRBJ1-1
d_gene: TRBD1
CDR3nt: TGTGCCAGCAGCCTCCACCGGGACAGGGGTGAAGCTTTCTTT
CDR3aa: CASSLHRDRGEAFF

v_gene: TRBV5-1
abundance: -
len: 14
j_gene: TRBJ2-2
d_gene: -
CDR3nt: TGCGCCAGCAGCTTGATGGCGGAAACCGGGGAGCTGTTTTTT
CDR3aa: CASSLMAETGELFF

v_gene: TRBV7-9
abundance: -
len: 15
j_gene: TRBJ1-2
d_gene: TRBD1
CDR3nt: TGTGCCAGCAGATCGGACAGGCTCCAATTTGGTGGCTACACCTTC
CDR3aa: CASRSDRLQFGGYTF

v_gene: TRBV5-6
abundance: -
len: 13
j_gene: TRBJ2-7
d_gene: -
CDR3nt: TGTGCCAGCAGCTCGGGGGTACGGTACGAGCAGTACTTC
CDR3aa: CASSSGVRYEQYF

v_gene: TRBV28
abundance: -
len: 15
j_gene: TRBJ1-5
d_gene: -
CDR3nt: TGTGCCAGCAGTTGGGCTGGGTGGGGCAATCAGCCCCAGCATTTT
CDR3aa: CASSWAGWGNQPQHF

v_gene: TRBV7-9
abundance: -
len: 15
j_gene: TRBJ1-2
d_gene: TRBD1
CDR3nt: TGTGCCAGCAGCTTACAACAGGGGGGGAAATATGGCTACACCTTC
CDR3aa: CASSLQQGGKYGYTF

v_gene: TRBV4-3
abundance: -
len: 17
j_gene: TRBJ2-7
d_gene: TRBD1
CDR3nt: TGCGCCAGCAGCCAACTCTGGGGGACAGGGGGTATCTACGAGCAGTACTTC
CDR3aa: CASSQLWGTGGIYEQYF

v_gene: TRBV28
abundance: -
len: 12
j_gene: TRBJ1-5
d_gene: -
CDR3nt: TGTGCCAGCAGTATCCTCAATCAGCCCCAGCATTTT
CDR3aa: CASSILNQPQHF

v_gene: TRBV11-2
abundance: once
len: 19
j_gene: TRBJ2-6
d_gene: -
CDR3nt: TGTGCCAGCAGCTCCCTCTTTAGGCAGGGGAACTCTGGGGCCAACGTCCTGACTTTC
CDR3aa: CASSSLFRQGNSGANVLTF

v_gene: TRBV18
abundance: -
len: 16
j_gene: TRBJ2-2
d_gene: -
CDR3nt: TGTGCCAGCTCCCGCGGCGGGGGCTGGGTCACCGGGGAGCTGTTTTTT
CDR3aa: CASSRGGGWVTGELFF

v_gene: TRBV7-2
abundance: -
len: 13
j_gene: TRBJ1-4
d_gene: TRBD1
CDR3nt: TGTGCCAGCCAAAGACAGGGCGGTGAAAAACTGTTTTTT
CDR3aa: CASQRQGGEKLFF

v_gene: TRBV5-4
abundance: -
len: 14
j_gene: TRBJ2-5
d_gene: TRBD1
CDR3nt: TGTGCCAGCAGCGATGGACAGGCACAAGAGACCCAGTACTTC
CDR3aa: CASSDGQAQETQYF

v_gene: TRBV5-1
abundance: -
len: 12
j_gene: TRBJ2-3
d_gene: -
CDR3nt: TGCGCCAGCAGCCTAATTCAAGATACGCAGTATTTT
CDR3aa: CASSLIQDTQYF

v_gene: TRBV2
abundance: -
len: 13
j_gene: TRBJ1-2
d_gene: -
CDR3nt: TGTGCCAGCAGTGCACAGGGAAGAAGTGGCTACACCTTC
CDR3aa: CASSAQGRSGYTF

v_gene: TRBV7-2
abundance: -
len: 16
j_gene: TRBJ2-2
d_gene: -
CDR3nt: TGTGCCAGCAGCTTACAGGGGCCCCTGACCACCGGGGAGCTGTTTTTT
CDR3aa: CASSLQGPLTTGELFF

v_gene: TRBV2
abundance: few
len: 15
j_gene: TRBJ2-2
d_gene: TRBD1
CDR3nt: TGTGCCAGCAGCCCCGGGACAGGGCACACCGGGGAGCTGTTTTTT
CDR3aa: CASSPGTGHTGELFF

v_gene: TRBV4-2
abundance: -
len: 18
j_gene: TRBJ2-1
d_gene: TRBD2
CDR3nt: TGTGCCAGCAGCCAAGAAACTAGCGGGGGGAGCTCCTACAATGAGCAGTTCTTC
CDR3aa: CASSQETSGGSSYNEQFF

v_gene: TRBV5-1
abundance: -
len: 13
j_gene: TRBJ2-3
d_gene: -
CDR3nt: TGCGCCAGCAGCTCCCTTGCGGGAGATACGCAGTATTTT
CDR3aa: CASSSLAGDTQYF

v_gene: TRBV10-3
abundance: many
len: 14
j_gene: TRBJ2-1
d_gene: TRBD1
CDR3nt: TGTGCCATTGGGACAGGGGGCGCCGACAATGAGCAGTTCTTC
CDR3aa: CAIGTGGADNEQFF

v_gene: TRBV5-6
abundance: -
len: 16
j_gene: TRBJ1-5
d_gene: TRBD1
CDR3nt: TGTGCCAGCAGCTTTGGAGGGACAGGGGGGAGTCAGCCCCAGCATTTT
CDR3aa: CASSFGGTGGSQPQHF

v_gene: TRBV29-1
abundance: -
len: 14
j_gene: TRBJ2-4
d_gene: -
CDR3nt: TGCAGCGTTGTTGGGGAGAGAGCCAAAAACATTCAGTACTTC
CDR3aa: CSVVGERAKNIQYF

v_gene: TRBV28
abundance: -
len: 15
j_gene: TRBJ2-5
d_gene: TRBD2
CDR3nt: TGTGCCAGCAGTCGCACTAGCGGGGGCCAAGAGACCCAGTACTTC
CDR3aa: CASSRTSGGQETQYF

v_gene: TRBV28
abundance: -
len: 13
j_gene: TRBJ1-2
d_gene: -
CDR3nt: TGTGCCAGCAGTTTGGGGGCGAACTATGGCTACACCTTC
CDR3aa: CASSLGANYGYTF

v_gene: TRBV9
abundance: -
len: 14
j_gene: TRBJ2-1
d_gene: TRBD1
CDR3nt: TGTGCCAGCAGCGAGTATCCAGGGGGCGATGAGCAGTTCTTC
CDR3aa: CASSEYPGGDEQFF

v_gene: TRBV7-3
abundance: -
len: 13
j_gene: TRBJ2-1
d_gene: -
CDR3nt: TGTGCCAGCAGCTTTTACTCGACAGGCCTGCAGTTCTTC
CDR3aa: CASSFYSTGLQFF